This is a list of T cell receptor beta chains from one sample in a study of T cell responses to AZD1222 COVID-19 vaccine. Produced via immunoSEQ multiplex PCR; TCRdb's table is partial and in-frame only. Among 100,000 to 150,000 clones, 80% to 90% were seen once, and the ten largest hold around 1.6%. The sequencing here drew on peripheral blood, taken on day 0 of AZD1222 vaccination. The receptors originated from an adult in good health. The CDR3 runs from the conserved cysteine through the conserved F or W. A D gene is named only where the DNA matches it firmly. Size values are once, few and many counts, or a class for expanded clones, and some rows have none.

TRBJ2-1,TRBV11-3,TRBD2,.,TGTGCCAGCAGCTCTAGACTAGCGGGAGGGCCGATAGAGCAGTTCTTC,CASSSRLAGGPIEQFF
TRBJ1-2,TRBV30,.,.,TGTGCCTGGACTTCGAAGCCCTATGGCTACACCTTC,CAWTSKPYGYTF
TRBJ1-1,TRBV6-6,TRBD1,.,TGTGCCAGCACCATAGGACAGGGTCCTGAAGCTTTCTTT,CASTIGQGPEAFF
TRBJ1-1,TRBV6-5,.,.,TGTGCCAGCAGTTACATAAAAATGAACACTGAAGCTTTCTTT,CASSYIKMNTEAFF
TRBJ2-5,TRBV24-1,TRBD1,.,TGTGCCACCAGGGGACAGGGCCAAGAGACCCAGTACTTC,CATRGQGQETQYF
TRBJ1-6,TRBV2,.,.,TGTGCCAGCAGTCCCCTATTCCCCTTTAGCTCCTATAATTCACCCCTCCACTTT,CASSPLFPFSSYNSPLHF
TRBJ1-5,TRBV4-1,.,few,TGCGCCAGCAGCCAAGTTTCAGGGCTGAGTCAGCCCCAGCATTTT,CASSQVSGLSQPQHF
TRBJ1-6,TRBV7-6,.,.,TGTGCCAGCCGCTTAAGGGCAAACCATAATTCACCCCTCCACTTT,CASRLRANHNSPLHF
TRBJ1-4,TRBV4-1,TRBD1,.,TGCGCCAGCAGCCAAGGTCCCCCCAGGGGGGGAAATGAAAAACTGTTTTTT,CASSQGPPRGGNEKLFF
TRBJ2-5,TRBV7-9,.,.,TGTGCCAGCAGCTCCCGGGGGCGTCCCAGCTACCAAGAGACCCAGTACTTC,CASSSRGRPSYQETQYF
TRBJ1-5,TRBV7-9,.,.,TGTGCCAGCAGCCCAAGCGGGGGCCTCAGGCAGCCCCAGCATTTT,CASSPSGGLRQPQHF
TRBJ2-3,TRBV6-5,TRBD2,.,TGTGCCAGCAGTTACCCGGGGGGGCGAGCAGATACGCAGTATTTT,CASSYPGGRADTQYF
TRBJ1-4,TRBV4-2,.,few,TGTGCCAGCAGCCAAGCCCAACAGGCAACTAATGAAAAACTGTTTTTT,CASSQAQQATNEKLFF
TRBJ2-7,TRBV14,.,.,TGTGCCAGCAGCCACGCACGGTCGCGGGAGCAGTACTTC,CASSHARSREQYF
TRBJ2-3,TRBV15,TRBD2,.,TGTGCCACCAGCAGACCCACTAGCGGGAGTGGGTATACGCAGTATTTT,CATSRPTSGSGYTQYF
TRBJ1-3,TRBV18,TRBD1,.,TGTGCCAGCTCACCTATAACATACAAGGGACAGAGTTTCTCTGGAAACACCATATATTTT,CASSPITYKGQSFSGNTIYF
TRBJ2-2,TRBV5-6,TRBD1,.,TGTGCCAGCAGCAGAGACAGGGGTACGGCGCGAACCGGGGAGCTGTTTTTT,CASSRDRGTARTGELFF
TRBJ1-5,TRBV7-9,.,.,TGTGCCAGCAGCCGCGAACCTGATCAGCCCCAGCATTTT,CASSREPDQPQHF
TRBJ2-3,TRBV7-7,.,.,TGTGCTAGCAGTCCATCAGGGTTGAATGCGGATACGCAGTATTTT,CASSPSGLNADTQYF
TRBJ1-2,TRBV5-6,.,.,TGTGCCAGCAGCCCTGGATCGGGTTTTGGCTACACCTTC,CASSPGSGFGYTF
TRBJ1-1,TRBV30,TRBD1,.,TGTGCCCGAACTCGGGACAGGCTAGGGACTGAAGCTTTCTTT,CARTRDRLGTEAFF
TRBJ2-2,TRBV27,TRBD2,.,TGTGCCAGCAGTTTAGCGGGGGGGCACGGGGAGCTGTTTTTT,CASSLAGGHGELFF
TRBJ2-1,TRBV19,.,.,TGTGCCAGTAGTGTTTCAACTATCTCCTACAATGAGCAGTTCTTC,CASSVSTISYNEQFF
TRBJ1-2,TRBV6-5,.,.,TGTGCCAGCGGGCAGGGCGAGTCTTATGGCTACACCTTC,CASGQGESYGYTF
TRBJ1-1,TRBV9,.,once,TGTGCCAGCAACGGGGTCTGGAACACTGAAGCTTTCTTT,CASNGVWNTEAFF
TRBJ1-1,TRBV29-1,.,once,TGCAGCGTTGGGACAGCCACTGAAGCTTTCTTT,CSVGTATEAFF
TRBJ1-5,TRBV6-5,.,.,TGTGCCAGCAGGTCCCGAGAGGGGGGCAATCAGCCCCAGCATTTT,CASRSREGGNQPQHF
TRBJ1-2,TRBV6-2/TRBV6-3,.,.,TGTGCCAGCAGTGCGTCCCGAGGGGCGAGGGGCTACACCTTC,CASSASRGARGYTF
TRBJ2-7,TRBV12-5,.,.,TGTGCTAGTGCCCTAGGGGGGAGGGGGACAGCTTACGAGCAGTACTTC,CASALGGRGTAYEQYF
TRBJ1-2,TRBV11-2,.,.,TGTGCCAGCAGCCGGACGGTTAACTATGGCTACACCTTC,CASSRTVNYGYTF
TRBJ1-1,TRBV12-3/TRBV12-4,.,.,TGTGCCAGCAGTCCAAGGACCAAGACTGAAGCTTTCTTT,CASSPRTKTEAFF
TRBJ2-1,TRBV10-3,.,.,TGTGCCATCAATTCCCGGGACAATTACAATGAGCAGTTCTTC,CAINSRDNYNEQFF
TRBJ2-4,TRBV18,.,.,TGTGCCAGCTCACCACGGCCGGGGAAAAACATTCAGTACTTC,CASSPRPGKNIQYF
TRBJ1-2,TRBV24-1,.,.,TGTGCCACCAGTGATGGGGGGCGGATGGGCTATGGCTACACCTTC,CATSDGGRMGYGYTF
TRBJ2-1,TRBV9,TRBD2,.,TGTGCCAGCAGCGTCCCGTCGGCGGGAGGGCCTCAAAGCTCCTACAATGAGCAGTTCTTC,CASSVPSAGGPQSSYNEQFF
TRBJ1-2,TRBV21-1,.,few,TGTGCCAGCAGCGCGACCTATAACTATGGCTACACCTTC,CASSATYNYGYTF
TRBJ2-3,TRBV7-3,TRBD2,.,TGTGCCAGCAGCTTAACGGGACTAGCGGGAGGAAGGAGCACAGATACGCAGTATTTT,CASSLTGLAGGRSTDTQYF
TRBJ1-1,TRBV7-8,TRBD1,.,TGTGCCAGCAGACGAGGGGGCGCAACAGGGGTTGAAGCTTTCTTT,CASRRGGATGVEAFF
TRBJ2-3,TRBV5-4,TRBD2,once,TGTGCCAGCAGCCTTTCTAGCGGGGGGGCAGATACGCAGTATTTT,CASSLSSGGADTQYF
TRBJ1-2,TRBV7-9,TRBD1,.,TGTGCCAGCAGCTTATCGACAGGGAACTATGGCTACACCTTC,CASSLSTGNYGYTF
TRBJ1-1,TRBV7-9,TRBD1,.,TGTGCCAGCAGCTGGGACCAGGGGGCAACTGAAGCTTTCTTT,CASSWDQGATEAFF
TRBJ1-6,TRBV6-6,.,.,TGTGCCAGCAGTTACTCACCGGGACCTAATTCACCCCTCCACTTT,CASSYSPGPNSPLHF
TRBJ2-3,TRBV7-8,.,.,TGTGCCAGCAGCTTAGGATGGACAGATACGCAGTATTTT,CASSLGWTDTQYF
TRBJ1-1,TRBV18,.,.,TGTGCCAGCTCACCAGGACAGAACACTGAAGCTTTCTTT,CASSPGQNTEAFF
TRBJ2-1,TRBV19,TRBD1,.,TGTGCCAGTACCAACAGGGGCAATGAGCAGTTCTTC,CASTNRGNEQFF
TRBJ2-7,TRBV6-1,.,.,TGTGCCAGCAGTGAATACGGAGATCCCTACGAGCAGTACTTC,CASSEYGDPYEQYF
TRBJ1-3,TRBV7-2,.,.,TGTGCCAGCAGCCCTCCAGGAGTCAGGGGATATGGAAACACCATATATTTT,CASSPPGVRGYGNTIYF
TRBJ1-1,TRBV7-9,.,.,TGTGCCAGCCTCCGGGAGATGAACACTGAAGCTTTCTTT,CASLREMNTEAFF
TRBJ2-3,TRBV6-6,.,once,TGTGCCAGCAGCGACACAGGAACAGATACGCAGTATTTT,CASSDTGTDTQYF
TRBJ1-2,TRBV19,TRBD1,once,TGTGCCAGTAGTACCCTGGACAGGGTGGTCTATGGCTACACCTTC,CASSTLDRVVYGYTF